This TCR beta chain derives from a study of identical twins. TCRdb re-derived calls from the 5' RACE reads in MiXCR, one entry per CDR3 protein. In the table there are approximately 700,000 distinct CDR3 sequences, about 18% of which are singletons. Germline CDR1 and CDR2: DFQATT and SNEGSKA (reference sequence). The CDR3 totals 13 residues. V was shortened by 4 bases and J by 3 bases, with 10 bases between the two germline ends. Ten or more counts support this clonotype. Its antigen is still unknown. Notes on the study in general: The authors noted that invariant MAIT and iNKT cells could partly confound zero-insertion analyses.

A further study also used this sample, focusing on T cells expressing NK-cell markers. That source reports: Each of roughly six donors carried dominant NKG2C+ clonotypes accounting for about 1.0-8% of CD8+ T cells.

Sequenced: PBMCs. The chain combines TRBV20-1 with TRBJ2-1; D might be TRBD2 (6 bases). The TCR comes from a woman under 30 in good health. CDR3 sequence: CSATGTDYNEQFF. CDR3 sequence (DNA): TGCAGTGCTACCGGGACTGACTACAATGAGCAGTTCTTC.